Listed below are T cell receptor beta chains from one sample, sequenced in a study of blood T cell repertoires in COVID-19. Using immunoSEQ multiplex PCR, the repertoire was profiled, and TCRdb retains in-frame clones only, with some absent. The sample holds 150,000 or so clones, 70% to 85% seen once. The sequenced sample was peripheral blood. The receptors were gathered from a man aged 55 to 70 who had recovered from COVID-19. CDR3s include the opening cysteine and the closing phenylalanine or tryptophan. The D gene is left open where the match is weak. Clone size is not always given. Where it is, it says once, few, many or a class for expanded clones.

v_gene	abundance	d_gene	j_gene	CDR3nt	CDR3aa
TRBV5-8	NA	NA	TRBJ1-1	TGTGCCAGCAGCAGCTACAGGGCGTTGAACACTGAAGCTTTCTTT	CASSSYRALNTEAFF
TRBV15	NA	NA	TRBJ1-5	TGTGCCACCAGCAGAGCCGGGGATAGCAATCAGCCCCAGCATTTT	CATSRAGDSNQPQHF
TRBV19	NA	NA	TRBJ2-5	TGTGCCAGTAGTGATCGGGGGTATTCCGGAGAGACCCAGTACTTC	CASSDRGYSGETQYF
TRBV2	NA	TRBD1	TRBJ2-4	TGTGCCAGCGGGGACAGGGGGCACATAGCCAAAAACATTCAGTACTTC	CASGDRGHIAKNIQYF
TRBV7-2	NA	NA	TRBJ1-2	TGTGCCAGCAGCTTAGATTGGGGCGGTGGCTACACCTTC	CASSLDWGGGYTF
TRBV18	NA	TRBD2	TRBJ2-1	TGTGCCAGCTCATCGAGCGGGGGGGACAATGAGCAGTTCTTC	CASSSSGGDNEQFF
TRBV7-2	NA	TRBD2	TRBJ2-3	TGTGCCAGCAGCCCACCGGGACTAGCGGTCACAGATACGCAGTATTTT	CASSPPGLAVTDTQYF
TRBV19	NA	TRBD1	TRBJ1-5	TGTGCCAGTAAACTTAGAGAGACAGGGGAAAATCAGCCCCAGCATTTT	CASKLRETGENQPQHF
TRBV9	few	TRBD1	TRBJ1-1	TGTGCCAGCAGCCCTAGCGGATGGCAGGGGGCTGCCACTGAAGCTTTCTTT	CASSPSGWQGAATEAFF
TRBV7-8	NA	TRBD1	TRBJ2-5	TGTGCCAGCAGCCCTCCTACGCGGGACAGGATCATCCAAGAGACCCAGTACTTC	CASSPPTRDRIIQETQYF
TRBV7-3	NA	TRBD2	TRBJ2-1	TGTGCCAGCAGCCCTCCGGGGGGAGGCAATGAGCAGTTCTTC	CASSPPGGGNEQFF
TRBV11-1	NA	NA	TRBJ2-5	TGTGCCAGCAGCTTAACCCCCCGGGAGACCCAGTACTTC	CASSLTPRETQYF
TRBV18	NA	NA	TRBJ1-2	TGTGCCAGCTCACCACCCGCGGGGGGAACGGGGGGCTACACCTTC	CASSPPAGGTGGYTF
TRBV7-3	NA	NA	TRBJ2-3	TGTGCCAGCAGCCCTAGGGGGAGCACAGATACGCAGTATTTT	CASSPRGSTDTQYF
TRBV18	NA	NA	TRBJ1-2	TGTGCCAGCTCACCACCGTCCAGGGGCGATTATGGCTACACCTTC	CASSPPSRGDYGYTF
TRBV25-1	NA	NA	TRBJ2-4	TGTGCCAGCAGTGAAGGACTCTTCGGGAACATTCAGTACTTC	CASSEGLFGNIQYF
TRBV18	NA	NA	TRBJ2-5	TGTGCCAGCTCACCTCTCGGCCAAGAGACCCAGTACTTC	CASSPLGQETQYF
TRBV6-5	NA	TRBD1	TRBJ1-6	TGTGCCAGTACTCGGACAGGCGACTCACCCCTCCACTTT	CASTRTGDSPLHF
TRBV7-9	NA	TRBD1	TRBJ2-4	TGTGCCAGCAGCTTAGGGGACAGAGCCAAAAACATTCAGTACTTC	CASSLGDRAKNIQYF
TRBV3-1/TRBV3-2	NA	TRBD1	TRBJ1-5	TGTGCCAGCAGCCAAGAACGGGACAGTCGGCAGCCCCAGCATTTT	CASSQERDSRQPQHF
TRBV21-1	NA	NA	TRBJ2-5	TGTGCCAGCAGCTCTTCGAGAGGGTCCAGGGAAGAGGGAGGCCAAGAGACCCAGTACTTC	CASSSSRGSREEGGQETQYF
TRBV19	NA	TRBD2	TRBJ2-5	TGTGCCAGTAGTAAAGGGACTAGGGAGACCCAGTACTTC	CASSKGTRETQYF
TRBV15	NA	TRBD1	TRBJ1-1	TGTGCCACCAGCAGAGAGCGACAGGGACCCACTGAAGCTTTCTTT	CATSRERQGPTEAFF
TRBV3-1/TRBV3-2	NA	NA	TRBJ1-4	TGTGCCAGCAGCCACAGGGGTGGGGAAAGTGAAAAACTGTTTTTT	CASSHRGGESEKLFF
TRBV11-2	NA	TRBD1	TRBJ2-1	TGTGCCAGCAGCTTAGCACAGGGGGTCCCGAACGAGCAGTTCTTC	CASSLAQGVPNEQFF
TRBV5-1	NA	TRBD1	TRBJ1-1	TGCGCCAGCCAACGGACAGGGTTGAACACTGAAGCTTTCTTT	CASQRTGLNTEAFF
TRBV4-1	NA	NA	TRBJ1-6	TGCGCCAGCAGCCAAGAACAGCGGAGCTCCTATAATTCACCCCTCCACTTT	CASSQEQRSSYNSPLHF
TRBV5-8	NA	NA	TRBJ1-5	TGTGCCAGCAGCTTGTTACGGGGTAGTGGGCAGCCCCAGCATTTT	CASSLLRGSGQPQHF
TRBV5-4	NA	TRBD1	TRBJ2-1	TGTGCCAGCAGCAAGGGACAGTCCTCCTACAATGAGCAGTTCTTC	CASSKGQSSYNEQFF
TRBV4-2	NA	NA	TRBJ1-5	TGTGCCAGCAGCCAAGACCCACCGAAGACTGGTAGCAATCAGCCCCAGCATTTT	CASSQDPPKTGSNQPQHF
TRBV9	NA	NA	TRBJ2-3	TGTGCCAGCAGCGTATCCGCAGATACGCAGTATTTT	CASSVSADTQYF
TRBV6-4	once	TRBD1	TRBJ1-1	TGTGCCAGCAGTGACGGGACAGGGGGCAACACTGAAGCTTTCTTT	CASSDGTGGNTEAFF
TRBV7-2	few	TRBD1	TRBJ2-1	TGTGCCAGCAGCTTAGGATTCGGCTCGGACAGGGGTGAGGAGCAGTTCTTC	CASSLGFGSDRGEEQFF
TRBV27	NA	NA	TRBJ1-5	TGTGCCAGCAGAGGACATAGCAATCAGCCCCAGCATTTT	CASRGHSNQPQHF
TRBV2	NA	TRBD2	TRBJ2-1	TGTGCCAGCAGAGGAGCGGGGTTCATGGATGAGCAGTTCTTC	CASRGAGFMDEQFF
TRBV6-5	NA	NA	TRBJ2-1	TGTGCCAGCAGTTCATGGGGCAAGGGGCAGTTCTTC	CASSSWGKGQFF
TRBV3-1/TRBV3-2	NA	NA	TRBJ1-5	TGTGCCAGCAGCCCGATGTCGGGCAATCAGCCCCAGCATTTT	CASSPMSGNQPQHF
TRBV13	NA	NA	TRBJ2-3	TGTGCCAGCAGCGGACGGGACACAGATACGCAGTATTTT	CASSGRDTDTQYF
TRBV28	once	TRBD2	TRBJ2-7	TGTGCCAGCAGTTTTCCCCCCCTGCTAGCGGGCGCATTAGAGCAGTACTTC	CASSFPPLLAGALEQYF
TRBV24-1	NA	TRBD1	TRBJ1-5	TGTGCCACCAGTGGAAAGGACAGGGGGCGTCAGCCCCAGCATTTT	CATSGKDRGRQPQHF
TRBV19	NA	TRBD1	TRBJ2-7	TGTGCCAGTAGTGCCCAGGGACAGAGCTACGAGCAGTACTTC	CASSAQGQSYEQYF
TRBV19	NA	TRBD1	TRBJ2-5	TGTGCCAGTAGTGAAGAACAGGGGTCGATCAGGGAGACCCAGTACTTC	CASSEEQGSIRETQYF
TRBV11-2	once	NA	TRBJ1-2	TGTGCCAGCAGTCCTTTCGGGTTAAACTATGGCTACACCTTC	CASSPFGLNYGYTF
TRBV2	NA	NA	TRBJ2-2	TGTGCCAGCAGTGAGTTAGGCGGTATCGCGAACACCGGGGAGCTGTTTTTT	CASSELGGIANTGELFF
TRBV11-2	few	NA	TRBJ2-5	TGTGCCAGCAGCTCACTAGAGACTAGTTTTGGGACCCAGTACTTC	CASSSLETSFGTQYF
TRBV14	few	NA	TRBJ1-3	TGTGCCAGCAGCCAGCAGTCAGGAAACACCATATATTTT	CASSQQSGNTIYF
TRBV7-2	NA	NA	TRBJ2-7	TGTGCCAGCAGCTTTGGCCCCTCCTACGAGCAGTACTTC	CASSFGPSYEQYF
TRBV5-6	NA	TRBD2	TRBJ2-5	TGTGCCAGCAGCTTCCTAGCGGGGGGGCCAGAGACCCAGTACTTC	CASSFLAGGPETQYF
TRBV19	medium-sized	NA	TRBJ1-4	TGTGCCAGTAGTATCCCGGGGGCTAATGAAAAACTGTTTTTT	CASSIPGANEKLFF
TRBV9	NA	TRBD1	TRBJ2-7	TGTGCCAGCAGAAACCGGGACAGGGGGCGCGACGAGCAGTACTTC	CASRNRDRGRDEQYF
TRBV24-1	NA	TRBD2	TRBJ2-1	TGTGCCACCAGTGACACCGGGACTAGCGGCAATGAGCAGTTCTTC	CATSDTGTSGNEQFF
TRBV13	NA	TRBD2	TRBJ2-7	TGTGCCAGCAGCTTAGGCCGGGGTAGCGGGATCTCCTACGAGCAGTACTTC	CASSLGRGSGISYEQYF
TRBV6-5	NA	NA	TRBJ1-1	TGTGCCAGCAGCTCGACCCAGGGAACTGAAGCTTTCTTT	CASSSTQGTEAFF
TRBV19	NA	TRBD1	TRBJ1-1	TGTGCCAGTAGTTTATGGGACAGGGGGACTGAAGCTTTCTTT	CASSLWDRGTEAFF
TRBV27	few	NA	TRBJ1-6	TGTGCCAGCAGTTTTGGGAGGTGGGGAGGGAATTCACCCCTCCACTTT	CASSFGRWGGNSPLHF